This T cell receptor (beta chain) was captured in a study of T cells in Graves' hyperthyroidism and ophthalmopathy. Whole-study context: Peripheral blood draws took place at initial diagnosis, ahead of any treatment.

The CDR3 regions of TCR beta were amplified from RNA transcripts. Researchers ran a first-round RT-PCR on the TCR CDR3 using the HTBI primer set. One entry per CDR3 protein results from TCRdb running MiXCR on the multiplex PCR reads. The sample shows around 290,000 distinct CDR3 sequences, about an eighth of them seen only once. The length of the CDR3 is 19 residues. With V trimmed by 1 base and J by 0 bases, 3 bases remained unmatched. The V gene's germline CDR1 is MNHEY and CDR2 SMNVEV (reference sequence). In its sample, this clonotype was seen many times. The chain has TRBV27 and TRBJ2-1, with 16 bases aligning to TRBD2. This TCR derives from a woman aged 25 to 39 with Graves' hyperthyroidism that later progressed to Graves' ophthalmopathy. Sequenced: blood. CDR3 coding DNA: TGTGCCAGCAGTTTATATGGGACTAGCGGGGGGGGCTCCTACAATGAGCAGTTCTTC. Translating it yields CASSLYGTSGGGSYNEQFF.